This T cell receptor beta chain was sequenced in a study of regulatory T cells in long-lasting Graves disease. Findings and caveats of the study: Persistent Graves' patients showed reduced TCR diversity versus newly diagnosed patients. In persistent patients, shared public clonotypes (2,741) outnumbered those in new patients (about 1,000). Persistent disease was associated with favored TRBV28 usage and with favored use of TRBJ1-2 and TRBJ2-5.

TCR beta libraries were built with iRepertoire HTBI primers and Arm-PCR of CDR3 regions. TCRdb recomputed calls from the multiplex PCR reads with MiXCR, one row per CDR3 protein. The sample gives 400,000 to 650,000 distinct CDR3 sequences, about 16% of which show up once; around 25% is in the top ten. Stated time point: newly diagnosed GD, antithyroid drugs for less than 3 months. PBMC RNA served as the TCR library source. V lost 8 bases to trimming and J lost 2 bases, with 14 bases between them. The CDR3 spans 14 residues. CDR1 is SEHNR, CDR2 FQNEAQ, per germline (reference sequence). In this sample, this clonotype turned up many times. What it binds is not known. The sample was also linked to a second study, of T cells in Graves' hyperthyroidism and ophthalmopathy. That paper states: Among clonotypes expanded in thyroid above 0.001, most were also found in blood.

The receptor was derived from a woman aged 35-65 years with Graves disease. The chain joins TRBV7-9 to TRBJ2-3; the D gene is possibly TRBD2 (7 bases). The specimen was peripheral blood mononuclear cells (PBMCs), collected at new diagnosis, from a patient treated with antithyroid drugs. The CDR3 protein is CASPLGGATDTQYF. The DNA for the CDR3 is TGTGCCAGCCCCCTTGGGGGGGCCACAGATACGCAGTATTTT.